This is a list of T cell receptor beta chains from one sample in a study of OX40 agonist ivuxolimab in advanced cancers. TCRdb's copy holds only in-frame clones and misses some; the assay was immunoSEQ multiplex PCR. The sample yields 70,000 to 80,000 clones, just over 90% seen once. Sequenced here: CD4+ or CD8+ T cells sorted from blood, sampled in a trial of the OX40 agonist ivuxolimab. The receptors were sampled from an adult with an advanced solid tumor such as melanoma, head and neck, liver or kidney cancer. The CDR3 runs from the conserved cysteine through the conserved F or W. D genes are given only for firm matches. Some rows have no size entry. The others give once, few or many, or a class for an expanded clone.

d_call j_call v_call clone_size cdr3_aa cdr3_nt
TRBD2 TRBJ2-2 TRBV10-3 - CAISETSGRRDGELFF TGTGCCATCAGTGAGACTAGCGGGAGACGAGACGGGGAGCTGTTTTTT
TRBD1 TRBJ2-7 TRBV28 - CASSRQGWLDLTYEQYF TGTGCCAGCAGTCGACAGGGCTGGTTGGATTTAACCTACGAGCAGTACTTC
- TRBJ1-5 TRBV19 - CASSPTGYSNQPQHF TGTGCCAGTAGTCCCACGGGTTATAGCAATCAGCCCCAGCATTTT
- TRBJ1-4 TRBV9 - CASSVEGRGGEKLFF TGTGCCAGCAGCGTAGAGGGCAGGGGAGGCGAAAAACTGTTTTTT
- TRBJ1-6 TRBV7-6 - CASSLEFRSPLHF TGTGCCAGCAGCTTAGAATTCCGTTCACCCCTCCACTTT
TRBD2 TRBJ2-7 TRBV5-4 once CASSPRLAGVNSYEQYF TGTGCCAGCAGCCCTCGACTAGCGGGAGTGAACTCCTACGAGCAGTACTTC
TRBD1 TRBJ1-5 TRBV29-1 - CSVEDPLGPGTGAGGPQHF TGCAGCGTTGAAGATCCCTTGGGCCCCGGGACAGGGGCGGGGGGGCCCCAGCATTTT
- TRBJ1-1 TRBV7-9 - CASSLPGPEAFF TGTGCCAGCAGCTTACCGGGCCCGGAAGCTTTCTTT
TRBD1 TRBJ2-3 TRBV6-5 - CASSYSGTGTDTQYF TGTGCCAGCAGTTACTCCGGGACAGGCACAGATACGCAGTATTTT
TRBD1 TRBJ1-2 TRBV10-3 - CAISESVQGGYGYTF TGTGCCATCAGTGAGTCAGTACAGGGGGGCTATGGCTACACCTTC
- TRBJ2-7 TRBV7-9 few CASSFESHYEQYF TGTGCCAGCAGCTTTGAAAGTCACTACGAGCAGTACTTC
- TRBJ2-1 TRBV5-1 once CASSLGGGDEQFF TGCGCCAGCAGCTTGGGTGGGGGTGATGAGCAGTTCTTC
- TRBJ1-5 TRBV28 - CASSLLGLRDSNQPQHF TGTGCCAGCAGTTTATTAGGCTTGAGGGATAGCAATCAGCCCCAGCATTTT
- TRBJ1-1 TRBV6-1 - CASSDGRGPFF TGTGCCAGCAGTGACGGCAGGGGACCTTTCTTT
- TRBJ2-4 TRBV5-1 - CASSLERPWF TGCGCCAGCAGCTTGGAGAGGCCCTGGTTC
- TRBJ1-5 TRBV15 - CATSRDRSNSNQPQHF TGTGCCACCAGCAGAGATAGAAGTAATAGCAATCAGCCCCAGCATTTT
- TRBJ1-1 TRBV5-6 - CASSNTGPMNTEAFF TGTGCCAGCAGCAATACGGGACCGATGAACACTGAAGCTTTCTTT
TRBD2 TRBJ2-2 TRBV28 once CASSLFPGTSGSPGELFF TGTGCCAGCAGTTTATTTCCCGGGACTAGCGGGAGTCCCGGGGAGCTGTTTTTT
TRBD1 TRBJ1-3 TRBV6-6 - CASSRTGATGNTIYF TGTGCCAGCAGTAGGACAGGGGCGACTGGAAACACCATATATTTT
- TRBJ2-1 TRBV15 - CATSRLVGRSYNEQFF TGTGCCACCAGCAGACTTGTGGGGCGAAGCTACAATGAGCAGTTCTTC
TRBD1 TRBJ2-1 TRBV15 once CATSTDRGLYNEQFF TGTGCCACCAGCACGGACAGGGGGCTCTACAATGAGCAGTTCTTC
- TRBJ1-1 TRBV4-2 - CASSPRRMDQSAEAFF TGTGCCAGCAGCCCCCGACGGATGGACCAATCTGCTGAAGCTTTCTTT
- TRBJ1-1 TRBV6-5 - CASSYGFPNTEAFF TGTGCCAGCAGTTACGGGTTCCCAAACACTGAAGCTTTCTTT
TRBD1 TRBJ2-7 TRBV4-3 once CASSQDEQGDYEQYF TGCGCCAGCAGCCAAGATGAGCAGGGGGACTACGAGCAGTACTTC
- TRBJ2-1 TRBV5-1 - CASSLASGIYNEQFF TGCGCCAGCAGCTTGGCCTCGGGGATCTACAATGAGCAGTTCTTC
- TRBJ1-5 TRBV19 - CASSPAFNQPQHF TGTGCCAGTAGCCCCGCATTTAATCAGCCCCAGCATTTT
- TRBJ1-5 TRBV27 - CASSLTENQPQHF TGTGCCAGCAGTTTGACAGAGAATCAGCCCCAGCATTTT
TRBD2 TRBJ2-7 TRBV4-3 - CASSQSGGLLHEQYF TGCGCCAGCAGCCAAAGCGGGGGCCTTCTCCACGAGCAGTACTTC
- TRBJ1-1 TRBV4-3 - CASSQDQSLGDTEAFF TGCGCCAGCAGCCAAGATCAGAGCCTGGGGGACACTGAAGCTTTCTTT
- TRBJ1-2 TRBV27 - CASSLGPAWGYTF TGTGCCAGCAGCCTCGGGCCCGCTTGGGGTTACACCTTC
TRBD1 TRBJ1-2 TRBV4-3 - CASSQAGQGQGYTF TGCGCCAGCAGCCAAGCAGGACAGGGACAAGGCTACACCTTC
- TRBJ1-5 TRBV5-5 - CASSFIGVSNQPQHF TGTGCCAGCAGCTTCATTGGGGTTAGCAATCAGCCCCAGCATTTT
TRBD1 TRBJ2-7 TRBV27 - CASSWTGGPYEQYF TGTGCCAGCAGTTGGACAGGAGGTCCCTACGAGCAGTACTTC